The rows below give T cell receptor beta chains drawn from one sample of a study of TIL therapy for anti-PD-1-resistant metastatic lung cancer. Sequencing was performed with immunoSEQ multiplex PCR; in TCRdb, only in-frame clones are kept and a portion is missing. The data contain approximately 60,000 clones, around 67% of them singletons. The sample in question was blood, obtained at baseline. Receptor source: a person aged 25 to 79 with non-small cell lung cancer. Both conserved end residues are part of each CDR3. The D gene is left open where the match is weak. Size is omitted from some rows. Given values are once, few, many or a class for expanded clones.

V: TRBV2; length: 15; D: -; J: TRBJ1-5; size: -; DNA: TGTGCCAGCAGTGGGCAAGTAGGGGGCAATCAGCCCCAGCATTTT; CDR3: CASSGQVGGNQPQHF
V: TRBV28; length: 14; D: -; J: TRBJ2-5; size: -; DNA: TGTGCCAGCAGTTCGGGACGGCCGATGGAGACCCAGTACTTC; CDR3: CASSSGRPMETQYF
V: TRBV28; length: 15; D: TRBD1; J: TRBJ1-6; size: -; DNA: TGTGCCAGCAGACCAACCGGGACAGGGGGTTCACCCCTCCACTTT; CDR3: CASRPTGTGGSPLHF
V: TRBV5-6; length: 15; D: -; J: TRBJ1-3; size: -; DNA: TGTGCCAGCAGCCGTGACCAGTACTCTGGAAACACCATATATTTT; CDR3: CASSRDQYSGNTIYF
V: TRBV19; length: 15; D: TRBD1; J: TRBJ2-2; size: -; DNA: TGTGCCAGTAGTGCACCGGACAGGGTTACCGGGGAGCTGTTTTTT; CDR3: CASSAPDRVTGELFF
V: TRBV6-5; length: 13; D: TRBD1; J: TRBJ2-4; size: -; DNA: TGTGCCAGCAGACGGACAGGGGTTAACATTCAGTACTTC; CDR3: CASRRTGVNIQYF
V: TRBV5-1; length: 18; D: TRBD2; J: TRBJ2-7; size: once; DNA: TGCGCCAGCAGCTTGATTCCGACTAGCGGGAGCAAAGTCGGCGAGCAGTACTTC; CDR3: CASSLIPTSGSKVGEQYF
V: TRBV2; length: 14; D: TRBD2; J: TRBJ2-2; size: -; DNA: TGTGCCAGCATCCTACTAGCGGGAGTCGGGGAGCTGTTTTTT; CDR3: CASILLAGVGELFF
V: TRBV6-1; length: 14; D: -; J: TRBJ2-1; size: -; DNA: TGTGCCAGCAGTGAATCAGGACAATACAATGAGCAGTTCTTC; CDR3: CASSESGQYNEQFF
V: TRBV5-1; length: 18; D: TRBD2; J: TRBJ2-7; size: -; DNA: TGCGCCAGCAGTTCAGTCCCGGGACTAGCGGGAGGGGGTTACGAGCAGTACTTC; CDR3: CASSSVPGLAGGGYEQYF
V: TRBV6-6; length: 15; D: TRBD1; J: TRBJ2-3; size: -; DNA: TGTGCCAGCACCAACTCGGGGCAGGGGGCAGATACGCAGTATTTT; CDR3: CASTNSGQGADTQYF
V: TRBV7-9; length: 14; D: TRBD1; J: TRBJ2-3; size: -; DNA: TGTGCCAGCGTACCACAGGGGAGCACAGATACGCAGTATTTT; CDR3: CASVPQGSTDTQYF
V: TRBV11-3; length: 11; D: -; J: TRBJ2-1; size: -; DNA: TGTGCCAGCAGCCTCGAGGGGGGGGAGTTCTTC; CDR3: CASSLEGGEFF
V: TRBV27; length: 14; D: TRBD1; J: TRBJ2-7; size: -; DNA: TGTGCCAGCAGCCCGGGACAGGGTCCCTACGAGCAGTACTTC; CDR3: CASSPGQGPYEQYF
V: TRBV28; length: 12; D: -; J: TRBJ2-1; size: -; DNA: TGTGCCAGCAGTCTCTTCCACAATGAGCAGTTCTTC; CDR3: CASSLFHNEQFF
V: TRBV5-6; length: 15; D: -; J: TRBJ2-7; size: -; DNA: TGTGCCAGCAGCTCCAGGGGCGTCCTCTCCTACGAGCAGTACTTC; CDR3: CASSSRGVLSYEQYF
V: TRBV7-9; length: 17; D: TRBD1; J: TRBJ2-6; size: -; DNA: TGTGCCAGCAGATTAGGGACAGGGAACTCTGGGGCCAACGTCCTGACTTTC; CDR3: CASRLGTGNSGANVLTF
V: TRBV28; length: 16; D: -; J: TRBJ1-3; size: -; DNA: TGTGCCAGCAGAACGCCTGGACTTCTCTCTGGAAACACCATATATTTT; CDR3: CASRTPGLLSGNTIYF
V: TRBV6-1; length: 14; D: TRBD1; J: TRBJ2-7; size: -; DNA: TGTGCCAGCACCGTGACAGGGCTTTCCTACGAGCAGTACTTC; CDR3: CASTVTGLSYEQYF
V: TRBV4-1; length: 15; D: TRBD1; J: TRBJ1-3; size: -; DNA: TGCGCCAGCGGCCCACAGGGGAGCTCTGGAAACACCATATATTTT; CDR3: CASGPQGSSGNTIYF
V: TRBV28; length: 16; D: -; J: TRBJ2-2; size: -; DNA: TGTGCCAGCAGTTTAACTGTGGGAGTGTACTCCGGGGAGCTGTTTTTT; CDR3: CASSLTVGVYSGELFF
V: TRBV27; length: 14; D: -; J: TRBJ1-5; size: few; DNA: TGTGCCAGCAGAAGAGCAGGGGTGAATCAGCCCCAGCATTTT; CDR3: CASRRAGVNQPQHF
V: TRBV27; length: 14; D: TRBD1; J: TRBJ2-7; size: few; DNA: TGTGCCAGCAGCCTGGGACAGGGAACCTACGAGCAGTACTTC; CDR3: CASSLGQGTYEQYF
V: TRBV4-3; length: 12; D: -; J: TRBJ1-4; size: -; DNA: TGCGCCAGCAGCCAAGAAGAGGACGCGCTGGTCTTT; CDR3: CASSQEEDALVF
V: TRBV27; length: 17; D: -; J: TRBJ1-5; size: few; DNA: TGTGCCAGCAGGGACGGACGTAGGGGGTATAGCAATCAGCCCCAGCATTTT; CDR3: CASRDGRRGYSNQPQHF
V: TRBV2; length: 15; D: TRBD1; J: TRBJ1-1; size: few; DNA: TGTGCCAGCAGGGCGGACAGGGGGTTTGTCACTGAAGCTTTCTTT; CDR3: CASRADRGFVTEAFF
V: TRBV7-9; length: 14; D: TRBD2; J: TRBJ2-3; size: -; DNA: TGTGCCAGCGGGACTAGCAGCGCCACAGATACGCAGTATTTT; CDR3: CASGTSSATDTQYF
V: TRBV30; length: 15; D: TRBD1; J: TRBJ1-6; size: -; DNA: TGTGCCTGGAGTCTCGGGGGACAGGGTAATTCACCCCTCCACTTT; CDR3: CAWSLGGQGNSPLHF
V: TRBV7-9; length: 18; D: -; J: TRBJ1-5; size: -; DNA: TGTGCCAGCAGCTTACAAGTACACCAGAAGTATAGCAATCAGCCCCAGCATTTT; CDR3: CASSLQVHQKYSNQPQHF
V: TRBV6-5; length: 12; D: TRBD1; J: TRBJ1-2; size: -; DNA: TGTGCCAGCAGCCCGACAGGGGAAGGCTACACCTTC; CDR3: CASSPTGEGYTF
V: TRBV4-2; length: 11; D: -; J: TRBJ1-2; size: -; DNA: TGTGCCAGCAGCTTGGACTATGGCTACACCTTC; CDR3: CASSLDYGYTF
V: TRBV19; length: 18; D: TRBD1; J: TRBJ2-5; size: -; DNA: TGTGCCAGTAGTATACCGCCTCGACAGGGGGGCTACCAAGAGACCCAGTACTTC; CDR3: CASSIPPRQGGYQETQYF
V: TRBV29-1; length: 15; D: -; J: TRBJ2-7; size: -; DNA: TGCAGCGTTGAAGTACGGTTATCAAGTTCCTACGAGCAGTACTTC; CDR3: CSVEVRLSSSYEQYF
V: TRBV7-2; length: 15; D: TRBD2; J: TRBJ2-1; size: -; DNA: TGTGCCAGCAGCCCTAGCGGGGGAGAGTACAATGAGCAGTTCTTC; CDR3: CASSPSGGEYNEQFF
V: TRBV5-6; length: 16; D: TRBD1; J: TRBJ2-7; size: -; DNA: TGTGCCAGCAGCTTGGACTCCGGGACAGTGTCCTACGAGCAGTACTTC; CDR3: CASSLDSGTVSYEQYF
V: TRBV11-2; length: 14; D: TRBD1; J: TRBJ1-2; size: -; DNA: TGTGCCAGCAGCAGTACCGGGACAGGCTATGGCTACACCTTC; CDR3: CASSSTGTGYGYTF
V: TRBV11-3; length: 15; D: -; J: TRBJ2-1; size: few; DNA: TGTGCCAGCAGCGGATGGACGAGGTCCTACAATGAGCAGTTCTTC; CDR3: CASSGWTRSYNEQFF